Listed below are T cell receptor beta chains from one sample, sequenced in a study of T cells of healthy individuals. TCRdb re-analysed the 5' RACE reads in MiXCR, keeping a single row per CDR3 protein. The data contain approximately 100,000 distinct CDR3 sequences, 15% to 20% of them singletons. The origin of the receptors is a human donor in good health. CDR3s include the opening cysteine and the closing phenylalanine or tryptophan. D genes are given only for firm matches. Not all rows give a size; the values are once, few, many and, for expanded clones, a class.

CASRLATGRAGELFF TGTGCCAGCCGTTTGGCGACAGGACGGGCCGGGGAGCTGTTTTTT NA TRBV2 15 many TRBJ2-2
CSARDLQGRIHEQYF TGCAGTGCTAGAGATCTCCAGGGGAGAATCCACGAGCAGTACTTC NA TRBV20-1 15 NA TRBJ2-7
CASATGGGHEQYF TGTGCCAGCGCAACCGGGGGGGGACACGAGCAGTACTTC TRBD2 TRBV7-6 13 NA TRBJ2-7
CASSFGKSSGRPYEQYF TGTGCCAGCAGCTTTGGGAAATCTAGCGGGCGGCCCTACGAGCAGTACTTC TRBD2 TRBV7-9 17 many TRBJ2-7
CATSGRRNTIYF TGTGCCACCAGCGGAAGACGAAACACCATATATTTT NA TRBV15 12 many TRBJ1-3
CASGPWGGMKTEAFF TGTGCCAGCGGGCCCTGGGGGGGAATGAAGACTGAAGCTTTCTTT NA TRBV28 15 many TRBJ1-1
CASSRDRGRGNYGYTF TGTGCCAGCAGCCGGGACAGGGGGCGTGGGAACTATGGCTACACCTTC TRBD1 TRBV6-1 16 few TRBJ1-2
CASSPGTGVRGYTF TGTGCCAGCAGCCCGGGGACAGGGGTTCGGGGCTACACCTTC TRBD1 TRBV3-1 14 few TRBJ1-2
CASSQGTGPNNYGYTF TGTGCCAGCAGCCAAGGGACAGGACCCAATAACTATGGCTACACCTTC TRBD1 TRBV4-2 16 many TRBJ1-2
CASSQRPYRGLADTQYF TGCGCCAGCAGCCAGCGCCCATACAGGGGGCTCGCAGATACGCAGTATTTT TRBD1 TRBV4-1 17 NA TRBJ2-3
CASTLAETHEQYF TGTGCCAGCACCCTGGCCGAAACCCACGAGCAGTACTTC NA TRBV6-2/TRBV6-3 13 many TRBJ2-7
CASSSYDRVTDTQYF TGTGCCAGCAGCTCCTATGACAGGGTAACAGATACGCAGTATTTT TRBD1 TRBV12-3/TRBV12-4 15 NA TRBJ2-3
CASSQGGGQPQHF TGTGCCAGCAGCCAAGGGGGGGGTCAGCCCCAGCATTTT NA TRBV3-1 13 NA TRBJ1-5
CASRSGGDYEQYF TGTGCCAGTCGTAGCGGGGGGGACTACGAGCAGTACTTC TRBD2 TRBV6-5 13 NA TRBJ2-7
CAISGTPNALNEQFF TGTGCCATCAGCGGGACACCGAATGCCCTCAATGAGCAGTTCTTC NA TRBV10-3 15 few TRBJ2-1
CASTIGGGGLRTDTQYF TGTGCCAGCACCATTGGGGGGGGCGGCCTTCGCACAGATACGCAGTATTTT NA TRBV6-6 17 NA TRBJ2-3
CASSLGANGSPLHF TGTGCCAGCAGCTTGGGCGCAAATGGTTCACCCCTCCACTTT NA TRBV5-6 14 few TRBJ1-6
CSARGRPSGSLDTQYF TGCAGTGCCAGGGGCCGGCCTAGCGGGTCGTTAGATACGCAGTATTTT TRBD2 TRBV20-1 16 many TRBJ2-3
CASRLTTWNEQFF TGTGCCAGCCGATTGACCACCTGGAATGAGCAGTTCTTC NA TRBV6-6 13 few TRBJ2-1
CASSLRLAAPYEQYF TGTGCCAGCAGTTTAAGACTAGCGGCCCCCTACGAGCAGTACTTC TRBD2 TRBV28 15 many TRBJ2-7
CASSLGQSTNYGYTF TGCGCCAGCAGCTTGGGACAGTCTACTAACTATGGCTACACCTTC NA TRBV5-1 15 NA TRBJ1-2
CASEMEAGELFF TGTGCCAGCGAAATGGAGGCCGGGGAGCTGTTTTTT NA TRBV25-1 12 many TRBJ2-2
CASSLDAGYTDTQYF TGCGCCAGCAGCTTGGATGCGGGATACACAGATACGCAGTATTTT NA TRBV5-1 15 few TRBJ2-3
CASSYGGYTGELFF TGTGCCAGCAGTTACGGGGGGTACACCGGGGAGCTGTTTTTT NA TRBV6-5 14 NA TRBJ2-2
CASSQDFRTEGPEAFF TGCGCCAGCAGCCAAGATTTCAGGACAGAGGGTCCTGAAGCTTTCTTT NA TRBV4-3 16 few TRBJ1-1
CASSLGGLHFF TGCGCCAGCAGCTTGGGGGGCCTCCACTTCTTC NA TRBV5-1 11 many TRBJ2-1
CASSYSRDAFF TGTGCCAGCAGTTACTCGAGGGATGCTTTCTTT NA TRBV6-6 11 few TRBJ1-1
CASSFLQGYEQYF TGTGCCAGCAGCTTTCTACAGGGATACGAGCAGTACTTC NA TRBV7-2 13 many TRBJ2-7
CASSQGQGRMNTEAFF TGCGCCAGCAGCCAAGGGCAGGGGCGGATGAACACTGAAGCTTTCTTT NA TRBV4-1 16 NA TRBJ1-1